This T cell receptor (beta chain) came from a study of cytomegalovirus exposure and HLA in healthy donors. Study results and caveats: With later analysis, a missense DCLRE1C variant became linked to TCR beta V- and J-gene trimming. Rates of TCR association differed by HLA locus in a later analysis, with DRB1 highest and HLA-C lowest.

Both 60 Vbeta primers and 13 Jbeta primers went into the PCR. Sequencing was performed with immunoSEQ multiplex PCR; in TCRdb, only in-frame clones are kept and a portion is missing. In the table there are roughly 190,000 clones, around 73% of which are singletons. As for this clone: Its antigen is unidentified.

CDR3 length: 16 residues. V lost 0 bases, J lost 7 bases, and 16 bases lay in between. Material: PBMCs. The V and J genes are TRBV23-1 and TRBJ1-5; no reliable D call. TRBV23-1 is designated an ORF whose function remains uncertain. This TCR derives from a woman younger than 45 in good health and CMV-seropositive. The CDR3 protein is CASSQSRYSRWQPQHF. The CDR3, as DNA: TGCGCCAGCAGTCAATCACGGTACAGCCGCTGGCAGCCCCAGCATTTT.